The 23 T cell receptor beta chains below were found in one sample sequenced in a study of T-cell memory formation after mild COVID-19. TCRdb fed the 5' RACE reads into MiXCR, producing one record per CDR3 protein. The table shows 120,000 to 150,000 distinct CDR3 sequences, with 6% to 7% occurring only once. Material: PBMCs or a T cell subset sorted from them (not recorded which). The receptors derive from an adult woman who had mild COVID-19 (a few samples of this study predate the infection). Cell type and time point are not known.

In this sample, this clonotype turned up many times. The rearrangement joins TRBV20-1 to TRBJ1-2; maybe TRBD1 (5 bases). Germline-derived CDR1 and CDR2 are DFQATT and SNEGSKA (reference sequence). The CDR3 runs 12 residues. The V end was cut by 6 bases, the J end by 4 bases, with 12 bases between. This CDR3 is CSAVGGTYGYTF. Written as DNA, the CDR3 is TGCAGTGCAGTGGGGGGGACCTATGGCTACACCTTC.

The chain carries TRBV5-1 and TRBJ1-1; a possible D gene is TRBD1 (5 bases). Germline V CDR1 and CDR2: SGHRS, YFSETQ. The CDR3 is made up of 13 amino acids. V gave up 0 bases and J gave up 11 bases, with 14 bases separating them. The CDR3 DNA is TGCGCCAGCAGCTTGGTCCCCGGGGGTGAGGCTTTCTTT. Its protein product is CASSLVPGGEAFF.

This clonotype was detected a few times. V gene TRBV5-1 combines with J gene TRBJ2-1; 11 positions match TRBD2. Trimming cost V 4 bases and J 0 bases; bases outside gene matches: 6. The CDR3 is 17 amino acids. Germline V lookup: CDR1 SGHRS, CDR2 YFSETQ. The CDR3 DNA follows: TGCGCCAGCAGCGGGCTAGCGGGGGGCGACTCCTACAATGAGCAGTTCTTC. This translates into CASSGLAGGDSYNEQFF. The full variable domain, in which reference TRBV5-1 and TRBJ2-1 provide the parts outside the CDR3, is KAGVTQTPRYLIKTRGQQVTLSCSPISGHRSVSWYQQTPGQGLQFLFEYFSETQRNKGNFPGRFSGRQFSNSRSEMNVSTLELGDSALYLCASSGLAGGDSYNEQFFGPGTRLTVL.

This clonotype has a count of ten or more. Here the CDR3 DNA reads TGTGCCAGCAGTCCCTCCCGGGACAGGGGGCGCCTAGGGCAGTTCTTC. It is translated as CASSPSRDRGRLGQFF. The chain couples TRBV12-3 or TRBV12-4 to TRBJ2-1; 12 nucleotides match TRBD1. The J segment lost 12 bases and the V segment lost 5 bases, leaving 14 bases of the junction unmatched. The CDR3 has 16 amino acids.

This chain uses TRBV29-1 with TRBJ2-5; D is possibly TRBD2 (5 bases). Germline V lookup: CDR1 SQVTM, CDR2 ANQGSEA. CDR3 size: 11 residues. V shed 6 bases and J shed 5 bases, with 10 bases lying between them. CDR3 sequence: CSVLSGETQYF. The CDR3 nucleotides read TGCAGCGTGCTGTCGGGGGAGACCCAGTACTTC.

The rearrangement links TRBV7-8 to TRBJ1-2; D ambiguous. Germline CDR1 and CDR2: SGHVS and FQNEAQ. This CDR3 comprises 15 residues. V lost 5 bases, J lost 3 bases, and 16 bases lay in between. The DNA for the CDR3 is TGTGCCAGCAGCCCCCCCGGGAACCCACACTATGGCTACACCTTC. This sequence encodes CASSPPGNPHYGYTF.

Many counts were recorded for this clonotype. At one of its ends the junction is not consistent with the germline gene, which may arise from a read error. This sequence joins TRBV12-3 or TRBV12-4 and TRBJ1-1; TRBD1 might be the D (6 bases). The CDR3 covers 15 residues. This CDR3 reads CASSLGIPRGTEAFF. CDR3 coding DNA: TGTGCCAGCAGCTTAGGTATCCCCAGGGGCACTGAAGCTTTCTTT.

The chain links TRBV23-1 to TRBJ2-7; TRBD2 matches at 10 bases. TRBV23-1 carries the ORF label, with uncertain function. The trim removed 6 bases at V and 6 bases at J, leaving 17 bases unmatched. This CDR3 contains 17 residues. The CDR3 region is CASRHLSAGGVPGEQYF. The CDR3 DNA reads TGCGCCAGCAGGCACCTGTCAGCGGGAGGGGTACCTGGCGAGCAGTACTTC.

The sample holds many counts of this clonotype. The V call is TRBV11-2, the J call TRBJ2-7, with D tentatively TRBD1 or TRBD2 (5 bases each). This CDR3 comprises 18 residues. In germline, CDR1 is SGHAT, CDR2 FQNNGV. V was shortened by 4 bases and J by 1 base, with 23 bases between the two germline ends. The DNA for the CDR3 is TGTGCCAGCAGCTCCCTGGGGGTGTGGGTAGTGGAGTCCTACGAGCAGTACTTC. Translation gives CASSSLGVWVVESYEQYF. Full variable domain (missing parts from reference TRBV11-2 and TRBJ2-7): EAGVAQSPRYKIIEKRQSVAFWCNPISGHATLYWYQQILGQGPKLLIQFQNNGVVDDSQLPKDRFSAERLKGVDSTLKIQPAKLEDSAVYLCASSSLGVWVVESYEQYFGPGTRLTVT.

V gene TRBV25-1 combines with J gene TRBJ2-3, with 12 bases aligning to TRBD2. Germline V gene sequence: CDR1 MGHDK, CDR2 SYGVNS. The trim removed 8 bases at V and 2 bases at J, leaving 8 bases unmatched. The CDR3 runs 16 residues. The CDR3 loop reads CASQPSGRGYTDTQYF. Here the CDR3 DNA reads TGTGCCAGCCAACCTAGCGGGAGGGGTTACACAGATACGCAGTATTTT.

Ten or more counts support this clonotype. The chain is built from TRBV5-1 and TRBJ2-5, with D perhaps matching TRBD1 or TRBD2 (5 bases each). The germline V and J ends were trimmed by 0 bases and 2 bases, with 14 bases remaining between them. Germline assignment: CDR1 SGHRS and CDR2 YFSETQ. The CDR3 is made up of 16 amino acids. CDR3 residues: CASSLVRGASQETQYF. DNA for the CDR3: TGCGCCAGCAGCTTGGTAAGAGGGGCGAGTCAAGAGACCCAGTACTTC.

At least ten counts were recorded for this clonotype. The V call is TRBV27, the J call TRBJ1-2, with a possible D match to TRBD1 (6 bases). In germline, CDR1 is MNHEY, CDR2 SMNVEV (reference sequence). The CDR3 length is 13 residues. Deletions cut 3 bases from V and 7 bases from J, with 12 bases between. The CDR3 loop reads CASSFGAGAGYTF. The CDR3 region has the DNA TGTGCCAGCAGTTTCGGAGCAGGGGCTGGCTACACCTTC.

The chain employs TRBV7-9 and TRBJ2-7; 9 positions agree with TRBD2. CDR1 is SEHNR, CDR2 FQNEAQ, per germline (reference sequence). The V segment lost 1 base and the J segment 6 bases; nucleotides outside the gene matches: 10. The CDR3 spans 16 residues. In DNA, the CDR3 is TGTGCCAGCAGCTTAGAGCTTCGCGGGAGGGCCTCCGAGCAGTACTTC. It encodes CASSLELRGRASEQYF.

V and J are TRBV6-1 and TRBJ1-2, with 7 bases fitting TRBD1. The germline CDR1 and CDR2 sequences are MNHNS and SASEGT. The CDR3 has 13 amino acids. Germline trimming cut 6 bases from V and 4 bases from J; bases unmatched to any gene: 5. The CDR3 is CASSDRAGYGYTF. CDR3 nucleotide sequence: TGTGCCAGCAGCGACAGGGCAGGCTATGGCTACACCTTC.

This clonotype has a handful of counts. J is TRBJ2-3 and V is TRBV7-2, with 8 bases identical to TRBD2. This CDR3 contains 16 residues. With V trimmed by 4 bases and J by 1 base, 7 bases remained unmatched. CDR1 is SGHTA and CDR2 is FQGNSA in the germline V gene. The CDR3 loop reads CASSSSGTRGTDTQYF. CDR3 bases: TGTGCCAGCAGCTCTTCCGGGACTAGAGGCACAGATACGCAGTATTTT.

In its sample, this clonotype was seen many times. The J gene is TRBJ2-7, the V gene TRBV5-1; D is unclear. The CDR3 spans 13 residues. Trimming removed 3 bases at V and 2 bases at J, with 9 bases between. Germline V gives CDR1 SGHRS, CDR2 YFSETQ. CDR3 sequence: CASSSVVTYEQYF. The CDR3 bases are TGCGCCAGCAGCTCGGTTGTGACCTACGAGCAGTACTTC. Variable domain in full (rest from reference TRBV5-1 and TRBJ2-7): KAGVTQTPRYLIKTRGQQVTLSCSPISGHRSVSWYQQTPGQGLQFLFEYFSETQRNKGNFPGRFSGRQFSNSRSEMNVSTLELGDSALYLCASSSVVTYEQYFGPGTRLTVT.

This clonotype was observed at least ten times. The chain links TRBV12-3 or TRBV12-4 to TRBJ1-5, with TRBD1 matching over 9 bases. The CDR3 runs 14 residues. V gave up 3 bases and J gave up 7 bases; unmatched junction bases: 4. The CDR3 region is CASSFGQGNQPQHF. CDR3 in DNA: TGTGCCAGCAGTTTCGGACAGGGGAACCAGCCCCAGCATTTT.

At least ten counts were recorded for this clonotype. The chain joins TRBV7-8 to TRBJ2-1, with 10 bases matching TRBD2. The CDR3 length is 19 residues. Germline CDR1 SGHVS, CDR2 FQNEAQ. V trimming: 3 bases; J trimming: 7 bases; junction bases outside the gene matches: 18. This CDR3 is CASSLRAGRFTSGENEQFF. CDR3 nucleotides: TGTGCCAGCAGCTTGCGTGCAGGGAGGTTTACTAGCGGGGAAAATGAGCAGTTCTTC.

This clonotype came up many times. This chain joins TRBV15 and TRBJ2-1; 12 bases align to TRBD2. The V gene end was trimmed by 0 bases and the J gene end by 12 bases; junction bases not matched to a gene: 6. The CDR3 sequence is 15 residues long. Germline V gene sequence: CDR1 LNHNV, CDR2 YYDKDF (reference sequence). The CDR3 sequence: CATSRDASGRAWQFF. The CDR3 DNA follows: TGTGCCACCAGCAGAGATGCTAGCGGGAGGGCCTGGCAGTTCTTC.

Sample share makes this clonotype medium-sized. The rearrangement uses TRBV6-4 and TRBJ1-6; 9 bases map to TRBD1. The V gene's germline CDR1 is MRHNA and CDR2 SNTAGT. Losses at the gene ends were 6 bases for V and 7 bases for J; bases not matched to a gene: 4. CDR3 length: 14 residues. The DNA for the CDR3 is TGTGCCAGCAGCCCCGGACAGGGGAATTCACCCCTCCACTTT. Translating gives CASSPGQGNSPLHF.

This clonotype was counted many times. The chain uses TRBV25-1 and TRBJ1-5; TRBD1 is a possible D gene (6 bases). The CDR3 sequence is 13 residues long. Per the germline V gene, CDR1 is MGHDK and CDR2 is SYGVNS. Trimming cost V 4 bases and J 11 bases, with 15 bases left between them. The CDR3 DNA sequence: TGTGCCAGCAGTGGAGGGGGTTGGGGTGCCCAGCATTTT. Translation gives CASSGGGWGAQHF.

The rearrangement joins TRBV7-2 to TRBJ2-4, with D possibly TRBD2 on 5 matching bases. V was trimmed by 5 bases and J by 1 base, leaving 9 bases between them. The CDR3 is 14 amino acids. The germline gives CDR1 SGHTA, CDR2 FQGNSA. The CDR3 region is CASSGGGAKNIQYF. Written as DNA, the CDR3 is TGTGCCAGCAGCGGAGGTGGGGCCAAAAACATTCAGTACTTC.

J is TRBJ2-3 and V is TRBV27; no reliable D call. Germline V gives CDR1 MNHEY, CDR2 SMNVEV (reference sequence). The CDR3 covers 15 residues. The germline V and J ends were trimmed by 5 bases and 2 bases, with 14 bases remaining between them. CDR3 residues: CASSAAIVFTDTQYF. CDR3 nucleotides: TGTGCCAGCAGTGCCGCGATAGTCTTCACAGATACGCAGTATTTT.